The T cell receptor (beta chain) described here comes from a study of blood T cell repertoires in COVID-19. Study information: Sites across the United States, Italy and Spain contributed samples from acute and convalescent COVID-19.

V shed 4 bases, J shed 0 bases, and the junction held 6 bases outside the gene matches. Germline loops: CDR1 SGHVS, CDR2 FNYEAQ. CDR3 size: 16 residues. The authors' processing: Amplification from reference gene primers served as the basis for estimated nucleated cell counts. Some clones are missing from TCRdb's copy, which holds only in-frame ones; the method was immunoSEQ multiplex PCR. The DNA was the basis for D and trimming; V, J and clone size are from that table. In the table there are about 69,000 clones, approximately 80% of which are singletons. The Seattle patients, enrolled during active infection, were followed longitudinally.

This chain connects TRBV7-6 to TRBJ2-1, with 7 bases identical to TRBD2. Sequences were obtained from peripheral blood. The sequence derives from a man aged 45-65 years with COVID-19, enrolled during active disease. The CDR3 nucleotides read TGTGCCAGCAGCTATTCTAGCGGCCACTCCTACAATGAGCAGTTCTTC. This gives the protein CASSYSSGHSYNEQFF.